This T cell receptor (beta chain) was captured by sequencing in a study of CD8 T cells in ankylosing spondylitis. Broader study findings: Seemingly distinctive of ankylosing spondylitis blood was a TCR beta motif formed by eight highly homologous variants.

V was shortened by 0 bases and J by 1 base, with 13 bases between the two germline ends. Germline CDR1 reads LNHNV; CDR2 reads YYDKDF (reference sequence). There are 18 residues in the CDR3. A single record per CDR3 protein comes from TCRdb applying MiXCR to the 5' RACE reads. The profile shows around 540,000 distinct CDR3 sequences, approximately 12% of them singletons. This clonotype was seen a single time. As yet, its antigen is unknown. The sequence came from a male donor with ankylosing spondylitis. Specimen: blood, either unsorted or a sorted T cell fraction (not recorded which). The chain links TRBV15 to TRBJ2-6; a possible D gene is TRBD2 (6 bases). The CDR3 DNA sequence: TGTGCCACCAGCAGAGATCTTGGGGGGTTGTCTGGGGCCAACGTCCTGACTTTC. It yields the protein CATSRDLGGLSGANVLTF. The full variable domain, in which reference TRBV15 and TRBJ2-6 provide the parts outside the CDR3, is DAMVIQNPRYQVTQFGKPVTLSCSQTLNHNVMYWYQQKSSQAPKLLFHYYDKDFNNEADTPDNFQSRRPNTSFCFLDIRSPGLGDTAMYLCATSRDLGGLSGANVLTFGAGSRLTVL.